This TCR beta chain was captured by sequencing in a study of human T cells and chemical hapten exposure (dated by TCRdb to about 2021). In terms of the full investigation: For sensitization, 2% DPC in acetone was applied to an approximately 2 cm by approximately 2 cm area of upper inner arm skin. Throughout the study period of approximately 23 weeks, patients also received therapeutic DPC doses to the scalp every week. Libraries were pooled for sequencing, and variation in per-sample TCR yields was attributed mainly to small differences in library volumes within the pool. Patch testing on the upper back used Finn chambers containing 0.01% DPC, with scoring done after 6 days according to International Contact Dermatitis Research Group standards. Blood was sampled from patients pre-sensitization (week 0) and at 2, 6 and about 24 weeks after DPC sensitization. Peripheral blood TCR repertoire changes were tracked in vivo in alopecia patients during primary and secondary sensitization to the hapten diphenylcyclopropenone (DPC). Most of the patients in the cohort were female, and the cohort covered alopecia areata with under or over 50% scalp involvement, alopecia totalis and alopecia universalis. For TCR sequencing, blood came from twenty-nine alopecia patients at anywhere from one to four time points (pre-sensitization, 2, 6 and 24 weeks). Results and caveats for the whole study, not just this receptor: Alopecia, a presumed autoimmune disease, was present in all patients, so the immune response of the patients might differ from that of healthy individuals. After repeated subsampling, the strength of the expansion versus patch-test correlation and the threshold at which it became significant changed. Expanded TCRs formed significantly more large CDR3 similarity clusters than pre-sensitization or healthy control sets, consistent with antigen-driven responses. DPC sensitization did not change how many TCRs were above 1 in 1000 frequency, and no evidence was found of alterations in global repertoire structure. The number of PT1 expanded TCRs positively correlated with patch test score, significant at thresholds 8, 16 and 32 but not 4.

Including the terminal cysteine and phenylalanine, the CDR3 comprises 15 residues. Of the read, only the CDR3 DNA is kept; its 45 bases are in frame from base 1. V and J lose 0 bases and 7 bases, and a span of 13 bases separates them. CDR1 and CDR2 (DFQATT, SNEGSKA) derive from the germline V gene (reference sequence). As for this clonotype: Its antigen is unknown. No qualities accompany the bases; no much larger clone lies one base away.

The time point tag for this specimen amounts to: patch test 2, 6 weeks after DPC sensitization. The meaning of the sample's treatment or condition label: therapeutic diphenylcyclopropenone sensitization with weekly scalp DPC. Blood at each patch-test visit was drawn before the patch test was applied. Eligible patients were aged 18 to 70, diagnosed with alopecia, deemed suitable for DPC therapy, and excluded if pregnant. Unfractionated whole blood was collected in Tempus Blood RNA tubes, and total RNA was extracted from that blood. The method was RACE. Sequencing was carried out with a NextSeq 500. Library preparation attached unique molecular identifiers to individual cDNA molecules for quantitative, reproducible TCR counting. For every blood RNA sample, sequencing covered both the TCR alpha and TCR beta chains. The original pipeline was this. The median number of TCRs per sample was roughly 100,000, ranging from about 23,224 to 690,600. V, J and CDR3 annotation of the TCR reads was carried out using the Decombinator software suite. For the PS versus PT1 abundance plots, all samples were subsampled to the same number of TCRs (28,000). Expanded TCRs were defined as absent before sensitization and observed at least eight times at the 2-week time point. TCRdb handled the public reads itself, with Q25 trimming in fastp and clone calling in MiXCR, and kept productive beta chains. Rows matching on CDR3 protein sequence are summarized as one entry with the most common DNA and genes. The V and J calls and clone size come from TCRdb's table, not from the authors' own analysis. Recorded for this sample are around 100,000 distinct CDR3 sequences; roughly 10% of them occurred a single time. The biggest ten clones account for 3.2% of the sample.

The chain couples TRBV20-1 to TRBJ1-6, and possibly TRBD1, on 6 matching bases. The TCR comes from a woman aged 40 to 50 with alopecia areata. Some clones in this sample may be carry-over from other donors' samples. Sequencing was performed on whole blood, taken in connection with sensitization to the hapten diphenylcyclopropenone (DPC). CDR3 sequence: CSARDWAGENSPLHF. The nucleotide sequence reads as follows: TGCAGTGCTAGAGATTGGGCAGGGGAGAATTCACCCCTCCACTTT.